These T cell receptor beta chains were read from a single sample in a study of T cell responses to AZD1222 COVID-19 vaccine. Method: immunoSEQ multiplex PCR; TCRdb's copy keeps in-frame clones and lacks some. The sample records about 120,000 clones, about 90% being singletons. The input for sequencing was peripheral blood, taken 28 days after the second AZD1222 dose. These receptors were obtained from an adult who received the AZD1222 COVID-19 vaccine. The CDR3 runs from the conserved cysteine through the conserved F or W. The D gene is left open where the match is weak. Not every row has a clone size; where given, it reads once, few, many or a size class.

NA	TRBV7-6	TRBJ2-2	few	TGTGCCAGCAGCTTATTTCCGGACAGCACCGGGGAGCTGTTTTTT	CASSLFPDSTGELFF
TRBD1	TRBV6-2/TRBV6-3	TRBJ1-1	once	TGTGCCAGCAGCCGCGGTGAGGGGGCTTTGAACACTGAAGCTTTCTTT	CASSRGEGALNTEAFF
NA	TRBV6-2/TRBV6-3	TRBJ1-1	NA	TGTGCCAGCAGTTACTCTCGGCCGGCGGGCACTGAAGCTTTCTTT	CASSYSRPAGTEAFF
NA	TRBV7-9	TRBJ1-3	NA	TGTGCCAGCAGCTTAGCCCGGCGAAACACCATATATTTT	CASSLARRNTIYF
NA	TRBV12-3/TRBV12-4	TRBJ1-1	NA	TGTGCCAGCAGTTTAGGCGTAGGCACTGAAGCTTTCTTT	CASSLGVGTEAFF
NA	TRBV5-1	TRBJ1-6	NA	TGCGCCAGCAGACCCGACAGCTATAATTCACCCCTCCACTTT	CASRPDSYNSPLHF
NA	TRBV5-4	TRBJ1-2	NA	TGTGCCAGCAGCTTGGTAGGGCAGAACTATGGCTACACCTTC	CASSLVGQNYGYTF
NA	TRBV3-1/TRBV3-2	TRBJ2-6	NA	TGTGCCAGCAGCCAAGAGCGGAGAGGCAGGGATGGCTCTGGGGCCAACGTCCTGACTTTC	CASSQERRGRDGSGANVLTF
NA	TRBV5-1	TRBJ2-2	NA	TGCGCCAGCAGCTTGGAGGGGCGGGGCACCGGGGAGCTGTTTTTT	CASSLEGRGTGELFF
NA	TRBV5-1	TRBJ1-2	NA	TGCGCCAGCAGCTTGTCGGGGGCTAACTATGGCTACACCTTC	CASSLSGANYGYTF
NA	TRBV6-1	TRBJ1-5	NA	TGTGCCAGCAGTGAAGAGCAGATGGGCGGAGTTCAGCCCCAGCATTTT	CASSEEQMGGVQPQHF
NA	TRBV7-3	TRBJ2-3	NA	TGTGCCAGCAGCTCCCCCCCCACAGATACGCAGTATTTT	CASSSPPTDTQYF
NA	TRBV9	TRBJ2-2	NA	TGTGCCAGCAGATGGCGGCTGAACACCGGGGAGCTGTTTTTT	CASRWRLNTGELFF
NA	TRBV2	TRBJ1-4	NA	TGTGCCAGCAGTGGGGTGGAAAAACTGTTTTTT	CASSGVEKLFF